The 20 T cell receptor beta chains presented below share a single source sample, sequenced in a study of shared clonotypes between healthy human individuals. Selected positively for CCR7 and CD45RO-negative, naive CD8 cells excluded terminally differentiated effector memory CD45RA+ cells. Generated by immunoSEQ multiplex PCR, the TCRdb table keeps only in-frame clones and is missing some. Of millions of clones listed, about 95% are singletons. The sample consisted of naive CD8+ T cells sorted from blood. These receptors all stem from a man between 18 and 35 years old in good health.

The chain is built from TRBV9 and TRBJ2-2, with 9 bases lining up with TRBD1. Germline values: CDR1 SGDLS, CDR2 YYNGEE. V gave up 3 bases and J gave up 3 bases; unmatched junction bases: 3. The CDR3 totals 15 residues. CDR3 coding DNA: TGTGCCAGCAGCGAATACAGGGGGCACACCGGGGAGCTGTTTTTT. It yields the protein CASSEYRGHTGELFF.

A single count supports this clone. The CDR3 here is CASSVQDAANTEAFF. The CDR3, as DNA: TGTGCCAGCAGCGTTCAAGATGCCGCGAACACTGAAGCTTTCTTT. The chain carries TRBV5-8 and TRBJ1-1; D not certain. CDR3 length: 15 amino acids. The germline CDR1 and CDR2 sequences are SGHTS and YDEGEE. V was cut by 4 bases and J by 1 base, with 14 bases left in between.

The chain recombines TRBV6-1 with TRBJ2-7; D may be TRBD1 (5 bases). The germline gives CDR1 MNHNS, CDR2 SASEGT. This CDR3 spans 15 amino acids. Trimming shortened V by 5 bases and J by 0 bases, and 14 bases separated the two germline ends. CDR3 amino acids: CASSRPRQSSYEQYF. CDR3 DNA sequence: TGTGCCAGCAGTCGTCCGCGACAGAGCTCCTACGAGCAGTACTTC.

The rearrangement uses TRBV7-9 and TRBJ2-2, with a possible D match to TRBD1 (5 bases). CDR3 size: 15 residues. Germline loops: CDR1 SEHNR, CDR2 FQNEAQ (reference sequence). Trimming stripped 1 base from V and 6 bases from J, with 12 bases between. Here the CDR3 reads CASSLETVEAGELFF. In DNA form, the CDR3 reads TGTGCCAGCAGCTTAGAGACAGTTGAGGCCGGGGAGCTGTTTTTT.

This chain joins TRBV5-6 and TRBJ2-7; weak D call: TRBD1 (5 bases). V was clipped by 3 bases and J by 0 bases, with 7 bases between them. This CDR3 is 13 amino acids long. Germline V gene sequence: CDR1 SGHDT, CDR2 YYEEEE. The CDR3 bases are TGTGCCAGCAGCTCGGACACCTCCTACGAGCAGTACTTC. The encoded protein is CASSSDTSYEQYF.

As concerns this clone: Other nucleotide sequences from this sample produce the same CDR3. The chain uses TRBV7-6 and TRBJ2-7, with 8 positions matching TRBD2. V lost 5 bases and J lost 4; bases outside the gene matches: 4. Germline CDR1 and CDR2: SGHVS and FNYEAQ. This CDR3 comprises 13 residues. The CDR3 DNA is TGTGCCAGCAGCCCCGGGACTAGTTACGAGCAGTACTTC. It specifies CASSPGTSYEQYF.

J is TRBJ2-5 and V is TRBV2; TRBD1 matches 8 bases. Looked up from germline, CDR1 is SNHLY and CDR2 is FYNNEI. The CDR3 spans 13 residues. With 8 bases clipped from V and 2 bases from J, the junction kept 4 bases outside the gene matches. The CDR3 DNA reads as TGTGCCAGCGGGACAGGAAATCAAGAGACCCAGTACTTC. Translated: CASGTGNQETQYF.

A single count supports this clone. The chain has TRBV4-1 and TRBJ1-6, with D unclear. This CDR3 is built from 14 residues. Germline V CDR1 and CDR2: MGHRA, YSYEKL. V lost 4 bases to trimming and J lost 10 bases, with 14 bases between them. The DNA of the CDR3 is TGCGCCAGCAGCCCCCCGGGCAGCTACTCACCCCTCCACTTT. Its protein is CASSPPGSYSPLHF.

V and J are TRBV10-1 and TRBJ2-2; D is possibly TRBD2 (6 bases). V was clipped by 10 bases and J by 5 bases, with 14 bases between them. The length of the CDR3 is 13 residues. Per the germline V gene, CDR1 is WNHNN and CDR2 is SYGVQD (reference sequence). The CDR3 DNA is TGCGCCACCTTGGACGGGGGTACCGGGGAGCTGTTTTTT. This sequence encodes CATLDGGTGELFF.

This clone was recorded once. The chain carries TRBV18 and TRBJ1-4; D uncertain. Germline values: CDR1 KGHSH, CDR2 LQKENI. The V end lost 2 bases, the J end lost 6 bases, and 4 bases lay between the germline ends. CDR3 size: 12 residues. CDR3 nucleotide sequence: TGTGCCAGCTCACCAGGGGATGAAAAACTGTTTTTT. It is translated as CASSPGDEKLFF.

This clone was recorded once. The genes are TRBV13 and TRBJ1-2; 7 positions match TRBD1. The CDR3 consists of 12 residues. From germline, CDR1 is PRHDT and CDR2 FYEKMQ (reference sequence). With V trimmed by 6 bases and J by 6 bases, 4 bases remained unmatched. CDR3 nucleotide sequence: TGTGCCAGCAGTATAACAGGGGATGGCTACACCTTC. Translation gives CASSITGDGYTF.

The CDR3 reads CASSFTSGRVGGELFF. The CDR3 nucleotides are TGTGCCAGCAGCTTTACTAGCGGGAGGGTTGGCGGGGAGCTGTTTTTT. The chain is built from TRBV5-4 and TRBJ2-2, with 13 bases matching TRBD2. Per the germline V gene, CDR1 is SGHNT and CDR2 is YYREEE (reference sequence). The length of the CDR3 is 16 residues. V shed 2 bases, J shed 7 bases, and the junction held 5 bases outside the gene matches.

This sequence joins TRBV5-1 and TRBJ1-5; D ambiguous. The CDR3 is 15 residues long. The V end lost 0 bases, the J end lost 8 bases, and 15 bases lay between the germline ends. Germline V lookup: CDR1 SGHRS, CDR2 YFSETQ. In DNA, the CDR3 is TGCGCCAGCAGCTTGGCCAGCGGAAGTATGGAGCCCCAGCATTTT. Translating it yields CASSLASGSMEPQHF.

The chain joins TRBV6-4 to TRBJ1-2; TRBD1 agrees at 7 bases. V trimming: 6 bases; J trimming: 2 bases; junction bases outside the gene matches: 9. CDR3 size: 15 residues. Germline loops: CDR1 MRHNA, CDR2 SNTAGT. The CDR3 region has the DNA TGTGCCAGCAGACCATTTGGGACAGAGAACTATGGCTACACCTTC. Residues: CASRPFGTENYGYTF.

The genes are TRBV27 and TRBJ1-2; D remains ambiguous. This CDR3 contains 13 residues. V lost 10 bases, J lost 3 bases, and 15 bases lay in between. Per the germline V gene, CDR1 is MNHEY and CDR2 is SMNVEV (reference sequence). Here the CDR3 DNA reads TGTGCCACCAAGAAGCTAGACGACTATGGCTACACCTTC. Amino acid sequence: CATKKLDDYGYTF.

V and J are TRBV30 and TRBJ1-2, with D uncertain. This CDR3 is 14 amino acids long. With 0 bases removed from V and 8 bases from J, the gap between germline ends came to 16 bases. The germline V gene encodes CDR1 GTSNPN and CDR2 SVGIG (reference sequence). The CDR3 loop reads CAWSVPGQPWGYTF. The DNA for the CDR3 is TGTGCCTGGAGTGTACCGGGCCAGCCCTGGGGCTACACCTTC.

The gene calls are TRBV27 and TRBJ2-5; D unclear. Germline lookup yields CDR1 MNHEY and CDR2 SMNVEV (reference sequence). CDR3 length: 13 amino acids. The V and J ends lost 1 base and 5 bases respectively, with 8 bases between them. Here the CDR3 reads CASSLWLGETQYF. CDR3 DNA sequence: TGTGCCAGCAGTTTATGGCTAGGGGAGACCCAGTACTTC.

The rearrangement joins TRBV5-6 to TRBJ2-7; D is unresolved. The CDR3 contains 15 residues. V lost 1 base to trimming and J lost 3 bases, with 14 bases between them. Germline CDR1 SGHDT, CDR2 YYEEEE. Here the CDR3 reads CASSLLTAFGYEQYF. DNA for the CDR3: TGTGCCAGCAGCTTGCTCACAGCGTTCGGCTACGAGCAGTACTTC.

This clone was recorded only once. This chain joins TRBV19 and TRBJ1-2; D not certain. The germline V gene encodes CDR1 LNHDA and CDR2 SQIVND (reference sequence). V was cut by 2 bases and J by 6 bases, with 22 bases left in between. The CDR3 has 17 residues. The chain's CDR3 is CASSIFRETVLPNGYTF. DNA for the CDR3: TGTGCCAGTAGTATATTTCGGGAGACGGTGTTACCTAATGGCTACACCTTC.

The rearrangement joins TRBV7-2 to TRBJ2-7; D is ambiguous. The CDR3 is 16 amino acids. V was clipped by 3 bases and J by 0 bases, with 15 bases between them. The germline CDR1 and CDR2 sequences are SGHTA and FQGNSA. The DNA of the CDR3 is TGTGCCAGCAGCTTTGCCTGGGCAGGCAGCTCCTACGAGCAGTACTTC. Residues: CASSFAWAGSSYEQYF.